This T cell receptor beta chain was obtained from a study of OX40 agonist ivuxolimab in advanced cancers. Context from the whole study: The costimulatory receptor OX40 (CD134) was targeted by ivuxolimab, a fully human IgG2 agonistic monoclonal antibody. Intravenous ivuxolimab was administered to patients every 2 weeks at six dose levels: 0.01, 0.1, 0.3, 1.5, 3 and 10 mg/kg. Of the approximately 54 dose-escalation patients, hepatocellular carcinoma was present in about 19, melanoma in around 15, renal cell carcinoma in 9 and head and neck cancer in 9. In the dose-escalation cohort, approximately 82% of patients were male, and the mean age was around 60 years, with a range of 23 to 79. Patients were allowed to have had prior anti-PD-1, anti-PD-L1 or anti-CTLA-4 therapy, and roughly 40% of the dose-escalation patients had been treated with checkpoint inhibitors. Partial responses occurred in three dose-escalation patients: two with cutaneous melanoma and one with hepatocellular carcinoma. The purpose of peripheral TCRbeta sequencing was to test whether ivuxolimab changed TCR sequence diversity and led to clonal T-cell expansion. The paper describes the monotherapy dose-escalation part (N of about 55 patients) of the phase I trial of ivuxolimab. Results the study describes overall, beyond this receptor: The antigen specificity of the clonally expanded peripheral T cells was not determined. At doses of 0.1 to 3.0 mg/kg, clonal expansion of both CD4+ and CD8+ T cells in blood was seen between baseline and week 6. In partial responders in the 0.1-3.0 mg/kg groups, normalized peripheral clonal expansion was found to be among the lowest, especially among CD8+ T cells. On average, CD8+ T cells showed more expanded clones than CD4+ T cells after ivuxolimab. Low levels of normalized T-cell clonal expansion were also seen in some patients who did not respond.

The CDR3 sequence holds 17 residues, the cysteine and phenylalanine included. The retained sequence is limited to the CDR3, 51 bases, with the frame set at the first base. The germline V gene encodes CDR1 KGHSY and CDR2 FQNENV. Trimming leaves V shorter by 4 bases and J shorter by 7 bases, with the junction holding 14 bases beyond the gene matches. As for this clone: Its antigen is unknown. Base qualities are missing; no much larger clone stands one base away.

The trial excluded patients who had a history of autoimmune disease or who were on systemic immunosuppression. Peripheral blood for TCR sequencing was collected from all dose cohorts at baseline, on cycle 4 day 1, and on cycle 7 day 1. Samples came from an open-label, multicenter, first-in-human phase I dose-escalation trial of ivuxolimab. Adults with locally advanced or metastatic melanoma, renal cell, hepatocellular, or head and neck squamous cell carcinoma were enrolled in the trial. Before TCR sequencing, CD4+ T cells and CD8+ T cells from peripheral blood were sorted into separate populations. Genomic DNA was extracted from sorted cells for sequencing of the TCRbeta CDR3 region. TCRbeta CDR3 regions were sequenced using the immunoSEQ Assay. TCRdb mirrors the immuneACCESS table, restricted to in-frame sequences. Some clones are absent from its copies; in checked studies, under half trace to an unresolved V gene, and the reason for the others is unknown. For this sample there are tens of thousands of clones; approximately 83% appear just once. The ten largest clones represent about 0.95% of the sample.

The source is an adult with an advanced solid tumor such as melanoma, head and neck, liver or kidney cancer. The sample here was CD4+ or CD8+ T cells sorted from blood, taken in a trial of the OX40 agonist ivuxolimab. In this chain, TRBV16 is recombined with TRBJ2-3; 10 nucleotides in the junction match TRBD1. The bases read TGTGCCAGCAGCCCTCGTGGACAGGGGGGATCACAGAATACGCAGTATTTT. Its amino acids are CASSPRGQGGSQNTQYF.